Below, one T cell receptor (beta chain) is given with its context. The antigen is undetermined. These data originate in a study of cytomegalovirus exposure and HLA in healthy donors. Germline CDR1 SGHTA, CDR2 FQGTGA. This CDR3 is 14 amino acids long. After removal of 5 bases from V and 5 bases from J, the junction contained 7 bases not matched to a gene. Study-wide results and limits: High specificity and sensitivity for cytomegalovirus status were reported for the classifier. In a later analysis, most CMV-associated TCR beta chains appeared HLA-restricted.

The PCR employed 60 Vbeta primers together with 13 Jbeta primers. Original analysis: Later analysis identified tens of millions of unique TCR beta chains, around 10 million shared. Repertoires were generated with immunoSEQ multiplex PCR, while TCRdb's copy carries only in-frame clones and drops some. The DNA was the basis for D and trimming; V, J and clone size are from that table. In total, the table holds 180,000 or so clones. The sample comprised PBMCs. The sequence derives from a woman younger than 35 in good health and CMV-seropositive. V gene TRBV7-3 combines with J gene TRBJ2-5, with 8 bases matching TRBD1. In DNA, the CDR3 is TGTGCCAGCAGCCTAAATACAGGGGGGGAGACCCAGTACTTC. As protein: CASSLNTGGETQYF.